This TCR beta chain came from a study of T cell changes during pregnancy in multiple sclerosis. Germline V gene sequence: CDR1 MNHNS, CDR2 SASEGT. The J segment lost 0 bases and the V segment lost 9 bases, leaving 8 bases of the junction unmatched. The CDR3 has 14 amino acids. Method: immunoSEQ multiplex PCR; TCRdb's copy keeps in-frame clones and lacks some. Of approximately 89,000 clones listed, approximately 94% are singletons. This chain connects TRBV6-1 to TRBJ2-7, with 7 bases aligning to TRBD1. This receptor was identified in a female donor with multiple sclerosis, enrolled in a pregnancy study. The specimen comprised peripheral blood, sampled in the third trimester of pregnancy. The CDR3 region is CASSTGASSYEQYF. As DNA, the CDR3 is TGTGCCAGTAGTACAGGGGCCAGCTCCTACGAGCAGTACTTC.